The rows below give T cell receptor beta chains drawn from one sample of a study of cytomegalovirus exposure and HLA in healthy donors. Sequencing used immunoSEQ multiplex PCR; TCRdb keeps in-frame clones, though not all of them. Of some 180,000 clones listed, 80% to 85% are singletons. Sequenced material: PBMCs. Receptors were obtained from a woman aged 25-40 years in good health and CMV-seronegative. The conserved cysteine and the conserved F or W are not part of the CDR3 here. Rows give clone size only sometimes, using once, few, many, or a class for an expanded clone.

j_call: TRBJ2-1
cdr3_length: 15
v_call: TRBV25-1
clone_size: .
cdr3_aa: ASSEYRSGRAGNEQF

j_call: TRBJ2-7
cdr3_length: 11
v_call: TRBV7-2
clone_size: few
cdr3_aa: ASSLGTAYEQY

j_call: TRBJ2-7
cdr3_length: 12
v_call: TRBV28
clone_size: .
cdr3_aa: ASSLGTGFHEQY

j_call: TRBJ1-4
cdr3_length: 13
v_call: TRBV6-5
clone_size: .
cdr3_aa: ASSYSAGGSGKLF

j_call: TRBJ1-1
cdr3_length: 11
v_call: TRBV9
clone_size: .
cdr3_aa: ASSPTPNTEAF

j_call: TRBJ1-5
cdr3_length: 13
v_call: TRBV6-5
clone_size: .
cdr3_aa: ASKKTGWALQPQH

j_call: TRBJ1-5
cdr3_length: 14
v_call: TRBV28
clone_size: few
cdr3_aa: ASSLGEAYSNQPQH

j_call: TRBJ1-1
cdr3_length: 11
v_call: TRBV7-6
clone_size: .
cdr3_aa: ASSRTGSAEAF

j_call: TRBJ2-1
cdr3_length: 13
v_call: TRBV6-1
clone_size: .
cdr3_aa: ASSEDPGLLGEQF

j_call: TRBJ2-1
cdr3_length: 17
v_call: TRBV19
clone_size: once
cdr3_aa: ASSTGPRGPEQPHNEQF

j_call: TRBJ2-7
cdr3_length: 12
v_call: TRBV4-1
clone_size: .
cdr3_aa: ASSPLGQSYEQY